The 20 T cell receptor beta chains below all came from one sample that was sequenced in a study of cytomegalovirus exposure and HLA in healthy donors. With 60 Vbeta and 13 Jbeta primers, the PCR was carried out. TCRdb keeps only in-frame clones here, not all; method: immunoSEQ multiplex PCR. This table has more than 95,000 clones, 81% appearing once. Specimen: PBMCs. These receptors all come from a man in his late teens or twenties in good health and CMV-seropositive.

This chain's CDR3 is CASSLWTGTDTQYF. The CDR3 coding sequence is TGTGCCAGCAGTCTCTGGACTGGCACAGATACGCAGTATTTT. The chain couples TRBV27 to TRBJ2-3; possible D gene TRBD2, 5 bases. V gave up 5 bases and J gave up 1 base, with 10 bases separating them. CDR1 and CDR2 (germline): MNHEY, SMNVEV (reference sequence). The CDR3 spans 14 residues.

The V gene is TRBV30, the J gene TRBJ1-4; D gene unclear. Germline V gives CDR1 GTSNPN, CDR2 SVGIG (reference sequence). CDR3 length: 14 residues. V dropped 4 bases and J dropped 2 bases, with 11 bases sitting between them. In DNA, the CDR3 is TGTGCCTGGAAAGGAGGAATTACTAATGAAAAACTGTTTTTT. Translating it yields CAWKGGITNEKLFF.

The gene calls are TRBV5-1 and TRBJ1-2; 7 bases map to TRBD1. The V gene's germline CDR1 is SGHRS and CDR2 YFSETQ. The CDR3 runs 14 residues. Losses at the gene ends were 4 bases for V and 2 bases for J; bases not matched to a gene: 5. CDR3 sequence reads: CASSLTGKNYGYTF. Written as DNA, the CDR3 is TGCGCCAGCAGCCTGACAGGGAAGAACTATGGCTACACCTTC.

The chain has TRBV2 and TRBJ1-1, with a weak D call TRBD1 (6 bases). Germline lookup yields CDR1 SNHLY and CDR2 FYNNEI. V was shortened by 8 bases and J by 0 bases, with 13 bases between the two germline ends. This CDR3 is 14 amino acids long. The chain's CDR3 is CASDQGLMNTEAFF. The CDR3, as DNA: TGTGCCAGCGATCAGGGGTTGATGAACACTGAAGCTTTCTTT.

The CDR3, as DNA: TGTGCCAGCAGCGCGGGGACAGGGTACACCGGGGAGCTGTTTTTT. Its translation: CASSAGTGYTGELFF. V is TRBV9 and J is TRBJ2-2; TRBD1 aligns across 9 bases. Germline lookup yields CDR1 SGDLS and CDR2 YYNGEE. V lost 3 bases and J lost 3; bases outside the gene matches: 3. CDR3 length equals 15 residues.

V is TRBV19 and J is TRBJ1-5; maybe TRBD1 (6 bases). CDR1 is LNHDA, CDR2 SQIVND, per germline (reference sequence). This CDR3 comprises 16 residues. Deletions cut 3 bases from V and 3 bases from J, with 15 bases between. CDR3 region: CASSINRAGVNQPQHF. As DNA, the CDR3 is TGTGCCAGTAGTATTAACAGGGCCGGGGTCAATCAGCCCCAGCATTTT.

J is TRBJ2-2 and V is TRBV5-4; no clear D. The germline V gene encodes CDR1 SGHNT and CDR2 YYREEE (reference sequence). The CDR3 extends over 15 amino acids. With 0 bases removed from V and 6 bases from J, the gap between germline ends came to 12 bases. CDR3 bases: TGTGCCAGCAGCTTGGAGATGGGTCGGGCCGGGGAGCTGTTTTTT. Protein: CASSLEMGRAGELFF.

This chain's CDR3 is CASSLGNTIYF. As DNA, the CDR3 is TGTGCCAGCAGTCTTGGAAACACCATATATTTT. The V gene is TRBV6-5, the J gene TRBJ1-3; D is undetermined. CDR3 length: 11 residues. V lost 5 bases to trimming and J lost 3 bases, with 2 bases between them. CDR1 is MNHEY, CDR2 SVGAGI, per germline.

The chain links TRBV18 to TRBJ1-1; TRBD1 aligns across 10 bases. The CDR3 is made up of 17 amino acids. Germline-derived CDR1 and CDR2 are KGHSH and LQKENI. The junction had 13 bases not matched to a gene; V was cut back by 0 bases and J by 9 bases. CDR3 nucleotides: TGTGCCAGCTCACCACCTACATCGACAGGGGGCGCGGACAAAGCTTTCTTT. Protein sequence: CASSPPTSTGGADKAFF.

The chain joins TRBV18 to TRBJ1-2; perhaps TRBD1 as D (5 bases). The CDR3 has 14 residues. V gave up 2 bases and J gave up 8 bases, with 15 bases separating them. The germline CDR1 and CDR2 sequences are KGHSH and LQKENI. CDR3 sequence: CASSPTRGDSGYTF. Written as DNA, the CDR3 is TGTGCCAGCTCACCAACCCGGGGGGACTCGGGCTACACCTTC. Drawing the rest from reference TRBV18 and TRBJ1-2, the complete variable domain is NAGVMQNPRHLVRRRGQEARLRCSPMKGHSHVYWYRQLPEEGLKFMVYLQKENIIDESGMPKERFSAEFPKEGPSILRIQQVVRGDSAAYFCASSPTRGDSGYTFGSGTRLTVV.

The chain combines TRBV5-8 with TRBJ2-7; possible D gene TRBD1, 6 bases. The V gene lost 2 bases and the J gene lost 3 bases, with 12 bases spanning the gap. The CDR3 runs 14 residues. The germline V gene encodes CDR1 SGHTS and CDR2 YDEGEE. CDR3 in amino acids: CASSFPGQSYEQYF. CDR3 nucleotide sequence: TGTGCCAGCAGCTTCCCGGGACAAAGCTACGAGCAGTACTTC.

This chain connects TRBV4-3 to TRBJ2-7, with D perhaps matching TRBD2 (7 bases). The germline gives CDR1 LGHNA, CDR2 YSLEER. Trimming took off 0 bases at V and 6 bases at J, with 15 bases between the two ends. The CDR3 sequence is 15 residues long. The CDR3 here is CASSQEPRGLLEQYF. CDR3 sequence (DNA): TGCGCCAGCAGCCAAGAACCCAGGGGACTACTCGAGCAGTACTTC.

The V call is TRBV5-1, the J call TRBJ1-4, with a weak D call TRBD1 (5 bases). The V end lost 6 bases, the J end lost 0 bases, and 12 bases lay between the germline ends. Germline CDR1 SGHRS, CDR2 YFSETQ. The CDR3 is made up of 15 amino acids. CDR3 loop: CASTRVGATNEKLFF. The CDR3 nucleotides are TGCGCCAGCACCAGGGTGGGTGCAACTAATGAAAAACTGTTTTTT.

V usage is TRBV7-2 and J usage is TRBJ2-7, with a weak D call TRBD1 (5 bases). Germline CDR1 is SGHTA and CDR2 is FQGNSA. The V end was cut by 3 bases, the J end by 2 bases, with 11 bases between. The CDR3 is 14 residues long. Here the CDR3 DNA reads TGTGCCAGCAGCTTCAGGGCCCGACCCTACGAGCAGTACTTC. Translating it yields CASSFRARPYEQYF.

This clone was detected only once. The chain is built from TRBV4-3 and TRBJ1-2; D perhaps matches TRBD1 (6 bases). There are 15 residues in the CDR3. The V gene's germline CDR1 is LGHNA and CDR2 YSLEER. V lost 4 bases and J 3 bases, leaving 15 bases between the germline ends. The CDR3 here is CASSLLGQIHYGYTF. The CDR3 DNA is TGCGCCAGCAGCCTTCTCGGACAGATCCACTATGGCTACACCTTC.

This chain links TRBV5-1 with TRBJ2-6, with no clear D. Looked up from germline, CDR1 is SGHRS and CDR2 is YFSETQ. V lost 6 bases to trimming and J lost 2 bases, with 6 bases between them. The CDR3 consists of 13 residues. The CDR3 region has the DNA TGCGCCAGCAAAACGGCTGGGGCCAACGTCCTGACTTTC. Translation gives CASKTAGANVLTF.

The chain recombines TRBV25-1 with TRBJ1-2, with D perhaps matching TRBD1 (6 bases). This CDR3 comprises 13 residues. CDR1 is MGHDK and CDR2 is SYGVNS in the germline V gene. Between the trimmed V and J ends, which lost 1 base and 8 bases, there was a span of 11 bases. The CDR3 sequence is CASSESRQVGYTF. The CDR3 DNA follows: TGTGCCAGCAGTGAATCTCGACAGGTCGGCTACACCTTC.

This chain links TRBV7-2 with TRBJ2-5, with D possibly TRBD1 on 5 matching bases. Germline CDR1 SGHTA, CDR2 FQGNSA. The CDR3 spans 15 residues. V was trimmed by 1 base and J by 4 bases, leaving 13 bases between them. CDR3 nucleotides: TGTGCCAGCAGCTTAGGGTTCAGGGTCGGAGAGACCCAGTACTTC. Amino acid sequence: CASSLGFRVGETQYF.

The rearrangement links TRBV5-5 to TRBJ2-1, with 11 bases aligning to TRBD2. There are 17 residues in the CDR3. The germline CDR1 and CDR2 sequences are SGHKS and YYEKEE (reference sequence). The V gene end was trimmed by 1 base and the J gene end by 0 bases; junction bases not matched to a gene: 3. The CDR3 coding sequence is TGTGCCAGCAGCTTGTTTACTAGCGGGAGCTCCTACAATGAGCAGTTCTTC. It yields the protein CASSLFTSGSSYNEQFF. Complete variable domain (other parts from reference TRBV5-5 and TRBJ2-1): DAGVTQSPTHLIKTRGQQVTLRCSPISGHKSVSWYQQVLGQGPQFIFQYYEKEERGRGNFPDRFSARQFPNYSSELNVNALLLGDSALYLCASSLFTSGSSYNEQFFGPGTRLTVL.

The chain uses TRBV5-5 and TRBJ1-2; D not certain. The CDR3 is made up of 15 amino acids. V was pared by 0 bases and J by 4 bases, with 13 bases between. Per germline, CDR1 SGHKS and CDR2 YYEKEE (reference sequence). The CDR3 reads CASSLGVREPYGYTF. The CDR3 DNA is TGTGCCAGCAGCTTGGGTGTCCGGGAACCCTATGGCTACACCTTC.